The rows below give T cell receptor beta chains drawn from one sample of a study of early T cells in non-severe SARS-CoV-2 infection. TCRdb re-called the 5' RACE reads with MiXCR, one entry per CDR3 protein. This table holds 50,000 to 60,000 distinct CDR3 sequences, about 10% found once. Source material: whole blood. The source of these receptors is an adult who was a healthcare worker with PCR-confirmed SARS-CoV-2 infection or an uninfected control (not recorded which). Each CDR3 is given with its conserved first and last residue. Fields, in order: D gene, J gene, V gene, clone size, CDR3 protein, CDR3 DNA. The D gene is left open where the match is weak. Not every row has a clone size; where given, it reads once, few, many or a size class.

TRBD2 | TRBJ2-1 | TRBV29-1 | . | CSVARRLAGDHEQFF | TGCAGCGTGGCCCGTCGTCTAGCGGGAGACCATGAGCAGTTCTTC
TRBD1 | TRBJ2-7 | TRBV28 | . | CASSLFPGQGAGEQYF | TGTGCCAGCAGTTTGTTCCCGGGACAGGGGGCTGGGGAGCAGTACTTC
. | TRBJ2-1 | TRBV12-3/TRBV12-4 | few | CASSSLGRSNEQFF | TGTGCCAGCTCCTCTCTCGGCCGGAGCAATGAGCAGTTCTTC
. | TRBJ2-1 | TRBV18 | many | CASSPAGVPHNEQFF | TGTGCCAGCTCTCCGGCGGGTGTCCCGCACAATGAGCAGTTCTTC
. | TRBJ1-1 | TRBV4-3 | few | CASSQESVMPNTEAFF | TGCGCCAGCAGCCAAGAAAGCGTGATGCCCAACACTGAAGCTTTCTTT
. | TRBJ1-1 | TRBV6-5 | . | CASSYTSTVNTEAFF | TGTGCCAGCAGTTACACCTCCACAGTAAACACTGAAGCTTTCTTT
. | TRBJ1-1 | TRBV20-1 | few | CSARDHITTEAFF | TGCAGTGCTAGAGATCACATCACCACTGAAGCTTTCTTT
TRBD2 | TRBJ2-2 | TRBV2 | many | CASSEEGRANTGELFF | TGTGCCAGCAGTGAGGAGGGGAGGGCCAACACCGGGGAGCTGTTTTTT
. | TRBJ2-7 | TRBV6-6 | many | CASSLGGKGYEQYF | TGTGCCAGCAGTTTGGGGGGTAAAGGCTACGAGCAGTACTTC
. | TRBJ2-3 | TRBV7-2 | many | CASSLAGGPSTDTQYF | TGTGCCAGCAGCTTAGCCGGCGGGCCTAGCACAGATACGCAGTATTTT
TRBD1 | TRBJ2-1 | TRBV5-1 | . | CASSSAQRQGASNEQFF | TGCGCCAGCAGCTCCGCTCAACGACAGGGTGCATCAAATGAGCAGTTCTTC